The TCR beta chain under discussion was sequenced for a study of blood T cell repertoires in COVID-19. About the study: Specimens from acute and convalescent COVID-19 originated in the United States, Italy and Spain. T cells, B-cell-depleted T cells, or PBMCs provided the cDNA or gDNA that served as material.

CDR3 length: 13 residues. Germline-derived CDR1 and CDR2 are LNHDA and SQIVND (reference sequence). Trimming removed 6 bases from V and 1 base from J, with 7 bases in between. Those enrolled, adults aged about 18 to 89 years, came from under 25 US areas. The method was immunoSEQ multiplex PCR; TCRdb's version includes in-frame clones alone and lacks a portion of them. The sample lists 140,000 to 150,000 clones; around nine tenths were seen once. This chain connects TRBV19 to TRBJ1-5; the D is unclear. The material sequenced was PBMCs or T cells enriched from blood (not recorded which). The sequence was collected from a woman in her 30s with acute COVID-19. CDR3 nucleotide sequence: TGTGCCAGTAGGTTCCCAAGCAATCAGCCCCAGCATTTT. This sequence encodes CASRFPSNQPQHF.